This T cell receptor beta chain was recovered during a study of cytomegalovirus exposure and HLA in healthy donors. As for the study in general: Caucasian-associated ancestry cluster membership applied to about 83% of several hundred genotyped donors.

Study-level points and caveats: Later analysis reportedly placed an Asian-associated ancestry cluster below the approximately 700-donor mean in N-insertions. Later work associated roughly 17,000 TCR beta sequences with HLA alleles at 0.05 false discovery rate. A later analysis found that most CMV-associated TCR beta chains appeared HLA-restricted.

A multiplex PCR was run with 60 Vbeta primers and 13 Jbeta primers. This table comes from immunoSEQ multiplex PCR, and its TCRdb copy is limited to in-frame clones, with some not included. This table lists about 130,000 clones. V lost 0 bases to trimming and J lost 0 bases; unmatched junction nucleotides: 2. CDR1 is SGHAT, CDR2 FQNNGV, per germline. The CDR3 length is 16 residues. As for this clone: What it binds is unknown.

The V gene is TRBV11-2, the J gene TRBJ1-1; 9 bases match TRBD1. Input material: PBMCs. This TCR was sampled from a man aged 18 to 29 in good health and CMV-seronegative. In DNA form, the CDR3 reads TGTGCCAGCAGCTTAGAAGGGACAGGGTTGAACACTGAAGCTTTCTTT. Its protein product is CASSLEGTGLNTEAFF.